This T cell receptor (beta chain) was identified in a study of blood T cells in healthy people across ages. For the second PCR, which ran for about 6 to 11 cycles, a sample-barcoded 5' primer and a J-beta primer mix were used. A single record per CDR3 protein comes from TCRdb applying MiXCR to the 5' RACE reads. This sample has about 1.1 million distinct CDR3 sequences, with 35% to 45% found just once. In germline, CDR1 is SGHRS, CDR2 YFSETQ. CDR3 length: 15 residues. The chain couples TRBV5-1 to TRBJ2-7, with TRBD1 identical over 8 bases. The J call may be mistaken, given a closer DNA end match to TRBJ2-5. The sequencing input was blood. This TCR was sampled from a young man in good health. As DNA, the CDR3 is TGCGCCAGCAGCTTGAACGCAGGGGGCGTGGAGACCCAGTACTTC. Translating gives CASSLNAGGVETQYF.